These T cell receptor beta chains were read from a single sample in a study of regulatory T cells in long-lasting Graves disease. TCRdb re-called the multiplex PCR reads with MiXCR, one entry per CDR3 protein. The sample holds about 420,000 distinct CDR3 sequences, around 17% seen once. These data were also filed under a second study, of T cells in Graves' hyperthyroidism and ophthalmopathy.

This material consisted of peripheral blood mononuclear cells (PBMCs), taken at new diagnosis, from a patient treated with antithyroid drugs. These receptors came from a woman under 30 with Graves disease. Both conserved end residues are part of each CDR3. The order of the fields is CDR3 DNA, CDR3 protein, J gene, V gene, D gene, clone size. The D gene is left open where the match is weak. Only some rows state a clone size, as once, few, many or a class for expanded clones.

CDR3nt: TGTGCCAGCAGTTACCTCCCGAGGGGGGCGACGGAGACCCAGTACTTC; CDR3aa: CASSYLPRGATETQYF; j_gene: TRBJ2-5; v_gene: TRBV6-5; d_gene: .; abundance: few
CDR3nt: TGTGCCAGCAGTTTCAGAAGACAAGATACGCAGTATTTT; CDR3aa: CASSFRRQDTQYF; j_gene: TRBJ2-3; v_gene: TRBV12-3/TRBV12-4; d_gene: .; abundance: many
CDR3nt: TGTGCCACCAGCAGAGCCCCATTCGGCACCTACAATGAGCAGTTCTTC; CDR3aa: CATSRAPFGTYNEQFF; j_gene: TRBJ2-1; v_gene: TRBV15; d_gene: .; abundance: .
CDR3nt: TGTGCCAGCAGCCCGGAAGGGGCGGGGGGTGAAAAACTGTTTTTT; CDR3aa: CASSPEGAGGEKLFF; j_gene: TRBJ1-4; v_gene: TRBV7-9; d_gene: .; abundance: few
CDR3nt: TGTGCCAGCACCGCTTGGACAGGGACGAATGAAAAACTGTTTTTT; CDR3aa: CASTAWTGTNEKLFF; j_gene: TRBJ1-4; v_gene: TRBV12-3/TRBV12-4; d_gene: TRBD1; abundance: many
CDR3nt: TGTGCCAGCAGCCCCCTAGATAGCGGGAGAGCGGCGAACACCGGGGAGCTGTTTTTT; CDR3aa: CASSPLDSGRAANTGELFF; j_gene: TRBJ2-2; v_gene: TRBV7-3; d_gene: TRBD2; abundance: .
CDR3nt: TGTGCCAGCAGCGACAGGGGGGGCTACGAGCAGTACTTC; CDR3aa: CASSDRGGYEQYF; j_gene: TRBJ2-7; v_gene: TRBV7-2; d_gene: TRBD1; abundance: many
CDR3nt: TGTGCCAGCAGTCTTGACGGACTACGCACAGATACGCAGTATTTT; CDR3aa: CASSLDGLRTDTQYF; j_gene: TRBJ2-3; v_gene: TRBV6-1; d_gene: .; abundance: many
CDR3nt: TGTGCCAGCAGCCGAACCTTCCGGGACAGGGGAAGAAACATTCAGTACTTC; CDR3aa: CASSRTFRDRGRNIQYF; j_gene: TRBJ2-4; v_gene: TRBV7-9; d_gene: TRBD1; abundance: .
CDR3nt: TGTGCCAGCTCACCGGGACCAGCGGGGGATGAGCAGTTCTTC; CDR3aa: CASSPGPAGDEQFF; j_gene: TRBJ2-1; v_gene: TRBV18; d_gene: TRBD2; abundance: .
CDR3nt: TGTGCCAGCAGCCGTAGCGGAGGGACAGATACGCAGTATTTT; CDR3aa: CASSRSGGTDTQYF; j_gene: TRBJ2-3; v_gene: TRBV7-9; d_gene: .; abundance: many
CDR3nt: TGTGCCAGCAGTTTATTAGGTTCACCCCTCCACTTT; CDR3aa: CASSLLGSPLHF; j_gene: TRBJ1-6; v_gene: TRBV27; d_gene: .; abundance: many
CDR3nt: TGTGCCAGTAGTATAGTTTGGGATAGCAATCAGCCCCAGCATTTT; CDR3aa: CASSIVWDSNQPQHF; j_gene: TRBJ1-5; v_gene: TRBV19; d_gene: .; abundance: .
CDR3nt: TGTGCCAGCAGTCCCCTCAGATCGGCCAGCCAAGACAATGAGCAGTTCTTC; CDR3aa: CASSPLRSASQDNEQFF; j_gene: TRBJ2-1; v_gene: TRBV28; d_gene: .; abundance: many
CDR3nt: TGTGCCAGCAGCTTCGGGGGCCTCTACAATGAGCAGTACTTC; CDR3aa: CASSFGGLYNEQYF; j_gene: TRBJ2-7; v_gene: TRBV7-3; d_gene: .; abundance: .
CDR3nt: TGTGCCAGCAGCAGGAAGGGTTACAATGAGCAGTTCTTC; CDR3aa: CASSRKGYNEQFF; j_gene: TRBJ2-1; v_gene: TRBV5-6; d_gene: .; abundance: many
CDR3nt: TGTGCCAGCACAGGACTAGCGAACACAGATACGCAGTATTTT; CDR3aa: CASTGLANTDTQYF; j_gene: TRBJ2-3; v_gene: TRBV27; d_gene: TRBD2; abundance: many
CDR3nt: TGCAGTGCTAGGGGTGGCTACACCTTC; CDR3aa: CSARGGYTF; j_gene: TRBJ1-2; v_gene: TRBV20-1; d_gene: .; abundance: many
CDR3nt: TGCGCCAGCAGCCTGCCGGTCCAGGACACAGATACGCAGTATTTT; CDR3aa: CASSLPVQDTDTQYF; j_gene: TRBJ2-3; v_gene: TRBV5-1; d_gene: .; abundance: many
CDR3nt: TGTGCCAGCAGTTTAAGGGCCCCCAGGGGGCCCAGCTCTGGAAACACCATATATTTT; CDR3aa: CASSLRAPRGPSSGNTIYF; j_gene: TRBJ1-3; v_gene: TRBV27; d_gene: TRBD1; abundance: .
CDR3nt: TGTGCCAGCAGCTCATCGGACAGGCTGCAAGAGACCCAGTACTTC; CDR3aa: CASSSSDRLQETQYF; j_gene: TRBJ2-5; v_gene: TRBV5-6; d_gene: TRBD1; abundance: few
CDR3nt: TGTGCCAGCAGCACAGGAGGAGGGGTCTATGGCTACACCTTC; CDR3aa: CASSTGGGVYGYTF; j_gene: TRBJ1-2; v_gene: TRBV12-3/TRBV12-4; d_gene: .; abundance: few
CDR3nt: TGTGCCTGGGGCATAGCGGGAGGGCCATGGGAGACCCAGTACTTC; CDR3aa: CAWGIAGGPWETQYF; j_gene: TRBJ2-5; v_gene: TRBV30; d_gene: TRBD2; abundance: few